This TCR beta chain was sequenced for a study of shared clonotypes between healthy human individuals. Generated by immunoSEQ multiplex PCR, the TCRdb table keeps only in-frame clones and is missing some. The sample holds hundreds of thousands of clones; around 97% are singletons and the top ten take roughly 0.05%. The V and J ends lost 2 bases and 3 bases, in that order; junction bases with no gene match: 5. CDR1 is MDHEN, CDR2 SYDVKM, per germline. The CDR3 sequence is 15 residues long. This clonotype was sampled from a woman aged 25 to 39 in good health. Input material: naive CD4+ T cells sorted from blood. As to subset: CD45RA+ positively selected. The V gene is TRBV28, the J gene TRBJ2-3; 7 bases are shared with TRBD1. CDR3 DNA sequence: TGTGCCAGCAGTTTAGCGCAGGGGGTTACAGATACGCAGTATTTT. Translated, it gives CASSLAQGVTDTQYF.